This TCR beta chain was identified in a study of blood T cell repertoires in COVID-19. Original processing methods: Counts of nucleated cells, estimated from reference gene primer amplification, were obtained. The assay was immunoSEQ multiplex PCR, and TCRdb's table has in-frame clones only and misses some. For V, J and clone size, that table is used; D and trimming come from the DNA. The sample yields 250,000 to 300,000 clones, around 89% seen once. CDR1 SGHAT and CDR2 FQDESV come from the germline V gene (reference sequence). This CDR3 contains 14 residues. V was shortened by 4 bases and J by 0 bases, with 7 bases between the two germline ends.

This receptor was taken from a woman aged 25 to 45 who had recovered from COVID-19. This chain uses TRBV11-1 with TRBJ1-3; TRBD1 is a possible D gene (6 bases). The sample was peripheral blood. In DNA, the CDR3 is TGTGCCAGCAGCTGGGACAACTCTGGAAACACCATATATTTT. Translated, it gives CASSWDNSGNTIYF.